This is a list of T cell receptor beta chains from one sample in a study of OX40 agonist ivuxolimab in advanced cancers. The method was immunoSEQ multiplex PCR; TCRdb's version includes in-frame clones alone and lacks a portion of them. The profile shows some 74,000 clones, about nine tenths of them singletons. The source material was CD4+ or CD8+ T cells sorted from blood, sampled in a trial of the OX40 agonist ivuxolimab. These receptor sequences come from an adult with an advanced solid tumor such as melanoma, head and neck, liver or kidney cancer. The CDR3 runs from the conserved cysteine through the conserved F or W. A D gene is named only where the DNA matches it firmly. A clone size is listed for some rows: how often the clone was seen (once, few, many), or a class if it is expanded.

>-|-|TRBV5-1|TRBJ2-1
CASSKVIRGGLYNEQFF
TGCGCCAGCAGCAAGGTCATACGGGGTGGCTTGTACAATGAGCAGTTCTTC
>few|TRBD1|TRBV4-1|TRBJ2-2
CASSQGLGTASTGELFF
TGCGCCAGCAGCCAGGGCCTCGGGACAGCCTCCACCGGGGAGCTGTTTTTT
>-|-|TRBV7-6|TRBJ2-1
CASSLQPYNEQFF
TGTGCCAGCAGCTTACAACCCTACAATGAGCAGTTCTTC
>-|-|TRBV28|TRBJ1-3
CASSYQGPGTGNTIYF
TGTGCCAGCTCCTACCAGGGGCCCGGCACAGGAAACACCATATATTTT
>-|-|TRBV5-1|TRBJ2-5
CASSLLPTDGEYF
TGCGCCAGCAGCCTCCTTCCGACGGACGGAGAGTACTTC
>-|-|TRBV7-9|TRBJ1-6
CASSPGPKEYNSPLHF
TGTGCCAGCAGCCCCGGACCAAAAGAATATAATTCACCCCTCCACTTT
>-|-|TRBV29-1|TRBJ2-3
CSAGAGGDTQYF
TGCAGCGCCGGGGCAGGAGGAGATACGCAGTATTTT
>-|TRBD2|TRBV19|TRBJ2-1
CASSISTSVDHNEQFF
TGTGCCAGTAGTATATCAACTAGCGTCGACCACAATGAGCAGTTCTTC
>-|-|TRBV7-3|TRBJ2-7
CASSAIEQGTEQYF
TGTGCCAGCAGCGCAATCGAACAGGGTACCGAGCAGTACTTC
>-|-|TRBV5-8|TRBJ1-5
CASSSHPYSNQPQHF
TGTGCCAGCAGCTCCCACCCTTATAGCAATCAGCCCCAGCATTTT
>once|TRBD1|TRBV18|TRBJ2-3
CASSDGQGTDTQYF
TGTGCCAGCTCAGACGGACAGGGAACAGATACGCAGTATTTT
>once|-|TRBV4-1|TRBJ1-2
CASSPPLTASYGYTF
TGCGCCAGCAGCCCGCCTCTCACAGCGTCCTATGGCTACACCTTC
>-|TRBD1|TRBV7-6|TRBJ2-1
CASSLRTGGYNEQFF
TGTGCCAGCAGCTTAAGGACAGGGGGATACAATGAGCAGTTCTTC
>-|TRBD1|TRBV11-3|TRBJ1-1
CASSLGQGNTEAFF
TGTGCCAGCAGCTTAGGACAGGGAAACACTGAAGCTTTCTTT
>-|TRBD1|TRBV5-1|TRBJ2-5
CASRPGTAGVGTQYF
TGCGCCAGCAGACCCGGGACAGCTGGGGTTGGGACCCAGTACTTC
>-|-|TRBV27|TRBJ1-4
CASRRYGANEKLFF
TGTGCCAGCCGTAGGTATGGGGCTAATGAAAAACTGTTTTTT
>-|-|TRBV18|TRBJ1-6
CASSPSRAGLSPLHF
TGTGCCAGCTCACCAAGTAGGGCCGGTCTTTCACCCCTCCACTTT
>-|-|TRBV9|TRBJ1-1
CASSVDSRGTEAFF
TGTGCCAGCAGCGTGGACAGCCGGGGCACTGAAGCTTTCTTT
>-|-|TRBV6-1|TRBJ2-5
CASRRRGQQETQYF
TGTGCCAGCAGGAGACGGGGGCAACAAGAGACCCAGTACTTC
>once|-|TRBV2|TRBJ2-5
CASSEGMSQTQYF
TGTGCCAGCAGTGAAGGCATGTCTCAGACCCAGTACTTC
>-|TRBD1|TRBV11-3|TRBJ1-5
CATSLKARGNQPQHF
TGTGCCACCAGCTTGAAGGCCAGGGGGAATCAGCCCCAGCATTTT
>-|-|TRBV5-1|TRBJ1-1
CASSPVGSVVKNTEAFF
TGCGCCAGCAGCCCAGTGGGGTCGGTAGTAAAGAACACTGAAGCTTTCTTT
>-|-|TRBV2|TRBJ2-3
CASSAGDTQYF
TGTGCCAGCAGTGCCGGAGATACGCAGTATTTT
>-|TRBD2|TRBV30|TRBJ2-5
CAWRISGAPQETQYF
TGTGCCTGGAGGATAAGCGGGGCCCCTCAGGAGACCCAGTACTTC
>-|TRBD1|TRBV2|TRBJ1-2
CASRGDRAEGYTF
TGTGCCAGCAGGGGAGACAGGGCGGAGGGCTACACCTTC
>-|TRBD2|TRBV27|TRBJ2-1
CASRVAGGPYNEQFF
TGTGCCAGCAGAGTAGCGGGGGGGCCCTACAATGAGCAGTTCTTC
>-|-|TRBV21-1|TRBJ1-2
CASSKREGDYGYTF
TGTGCCAGCAGCAAAAGGGAGGGGGACTATGGCTACACCTTC
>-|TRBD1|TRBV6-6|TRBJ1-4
CASSYSTGLDEKLFF
TGTGCCAGCAGTTACTCGACAGGGCTTGATGAAAAACTGTTTTTT
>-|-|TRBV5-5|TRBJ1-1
CASSLRPDQRGTEAFF
TGTGCCAGCAGCTTGAGGCCGGACCAGAGGGGCACTGAAGCTTTCTTT
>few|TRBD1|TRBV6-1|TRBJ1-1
CASSVQDRGNTEAFF
TGTGCCAGCAGTGTTCAGGACAGGGGTAACACTGAAGCTTTCTTT
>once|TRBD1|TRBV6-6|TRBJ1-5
CASSFEGTGHRPQHF
TGTGCCAGCAGTTTCGAAGGGACAGGGCATCGGCCCCAGCATTTT
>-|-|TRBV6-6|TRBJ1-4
CASSSSSASTSGKLFF
TGTGCCAGCAGTTCGTCGTCGGCCTCGACGAGTGGGAAACTGTTTTTT
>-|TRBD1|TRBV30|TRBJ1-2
CAWTRDSQFRGYTF
TGTGCCTGGACCCGGGACAGTCAGTTTCGAGGCTACACCTTC
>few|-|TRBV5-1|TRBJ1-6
CASTLTGRYNSPLHF
TGCGCCAGCACCTTAACCGGGAGATATAATTCACCCCTCCACTTT
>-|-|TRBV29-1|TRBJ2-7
CSVPGYPPYEQYF
TGCAGCGTTCCGGGGTACCCACCCTACGAGCAGTACTTC
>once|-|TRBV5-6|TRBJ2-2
CASVRGGELFF
TGTGCCAGCGTGAGGGGCGGGGAGCTGTTTTTT
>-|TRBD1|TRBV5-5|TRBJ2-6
CASSNRGQGGSGANVLTF
TGTGCCAGCAGCAACAGGGGACAGGGGGGGTCTGGGGCCAACGTCCTGACTTTC
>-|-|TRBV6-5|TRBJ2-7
CASSQQGEQYF
TGTGCCAGCAGTCAACAGGGCGAGCAGTACTTC
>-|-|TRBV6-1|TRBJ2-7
CASNPVEGARFEQYF
TGTGCCAGCAATCCTGTCGAAGGGGCGCGTTTCGAGCAGTACTTC
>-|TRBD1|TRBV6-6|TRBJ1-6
CASSLDRGPNSPLHF
TGTGCCAGCAGCTTAGACAGGGGGCCTAATTCACCCCTCCACTTT
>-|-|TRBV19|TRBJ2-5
CASSIKGGAETQYF
TGTGCCAGTAGTATAAAGGGGGGGGCAGAGACCCAGTACTTC
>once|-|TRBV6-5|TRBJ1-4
CASSYLAGATNEKLFF
TGTGCCAGCAGTTATCTGGCCGGGGCAACTAATGAAAAACTGTTTTTT
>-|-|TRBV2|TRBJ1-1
CASSEVVGDTEAFF
TGTGCCAGCAGTGAAGTGGTAGGGGACACTGAAGCTTTCTTT
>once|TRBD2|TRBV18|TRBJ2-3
CASSYRLAGDYYTDTQYF
TGTGCCAGCTCATACCGACTAGCGGGGGATTACTACACAGATACGCAGTATTTT
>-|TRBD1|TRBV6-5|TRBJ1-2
CASSPGQNYGYTF
TGTGCCAGCAGCCCGGGACAGAACTATGGCTACACCTTC
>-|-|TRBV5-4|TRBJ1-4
CASSPALGEKLFF
TGTGCCAGCAGCCCCGCCTTGGGTGAAAAACTGTTTTTT